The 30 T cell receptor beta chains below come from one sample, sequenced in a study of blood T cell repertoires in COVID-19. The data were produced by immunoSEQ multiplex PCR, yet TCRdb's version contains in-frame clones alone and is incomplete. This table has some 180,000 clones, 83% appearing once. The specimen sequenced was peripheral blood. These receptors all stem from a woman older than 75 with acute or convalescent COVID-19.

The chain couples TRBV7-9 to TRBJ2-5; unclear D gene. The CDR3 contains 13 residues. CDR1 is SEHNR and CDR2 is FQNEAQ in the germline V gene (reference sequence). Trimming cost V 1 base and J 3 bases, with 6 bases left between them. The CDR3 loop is CASSLDLEETQYF. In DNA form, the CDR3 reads TGTGCCAGCAGCTTAGATCTCGAAGAGACCCAGTACTTC.

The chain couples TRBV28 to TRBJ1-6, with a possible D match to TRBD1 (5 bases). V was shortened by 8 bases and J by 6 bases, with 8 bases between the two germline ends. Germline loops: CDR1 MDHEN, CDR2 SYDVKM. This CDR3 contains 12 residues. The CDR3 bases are TGTGCCAGCCGGGACTCTAATTCACCCCTCCACTTT. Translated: CASRDSNSPLHF.

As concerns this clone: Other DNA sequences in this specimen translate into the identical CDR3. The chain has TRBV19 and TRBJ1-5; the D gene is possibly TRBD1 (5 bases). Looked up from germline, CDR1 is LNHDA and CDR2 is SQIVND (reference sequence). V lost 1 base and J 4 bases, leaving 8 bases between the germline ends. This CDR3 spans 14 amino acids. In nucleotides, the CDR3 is TGTGCCAGTAGTATAGGACAGAGAAATCAGCCCCAGCATTTT. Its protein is CASSIGQRNQPQHF.

DNA of the CDR3: TGTGCCAGCAGCTTAGGAGGACAGGGGTTGATTGATGGCTACACCTTC. As protein: CASSLGGQGLIDGYTF. The chain couples TRBV7-9 to TRBJ1-2; 9 bases map to TRBD1. CDR1 and CDR2 from the germline V gene are SEHNR and FQNEAQ (reference sequence). The CDR3 consists of 16 residues. The junction had 9 bases not matched to a gene; V was cut back by 1 base and J by 6 bases.

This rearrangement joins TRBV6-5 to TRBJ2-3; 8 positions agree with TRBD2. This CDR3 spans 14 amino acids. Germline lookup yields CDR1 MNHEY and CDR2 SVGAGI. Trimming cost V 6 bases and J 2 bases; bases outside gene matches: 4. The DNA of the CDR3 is TGTGCCAGCAGAGTAGCGGGGTCCACAGATACGCAGTATTTT. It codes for CASRVAGSTDTQYF.

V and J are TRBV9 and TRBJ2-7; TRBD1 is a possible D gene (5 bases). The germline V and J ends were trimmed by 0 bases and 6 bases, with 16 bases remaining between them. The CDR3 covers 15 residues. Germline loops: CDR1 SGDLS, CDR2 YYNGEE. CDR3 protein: CASSVGQRPPSEQYF. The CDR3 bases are TGTGCCAGCAGCGTAGGACAGAGGCCACCGTCCGAGCAGTACTTC.

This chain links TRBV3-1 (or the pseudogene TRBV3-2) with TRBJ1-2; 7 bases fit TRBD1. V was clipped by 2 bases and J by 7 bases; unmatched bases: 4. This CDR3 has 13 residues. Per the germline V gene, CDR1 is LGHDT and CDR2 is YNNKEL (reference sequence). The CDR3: CASSQSQGVGYTF. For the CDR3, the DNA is TGTGCCAGCAGCCAAAGCCAGGGGGTTGGCTACACCTTC.

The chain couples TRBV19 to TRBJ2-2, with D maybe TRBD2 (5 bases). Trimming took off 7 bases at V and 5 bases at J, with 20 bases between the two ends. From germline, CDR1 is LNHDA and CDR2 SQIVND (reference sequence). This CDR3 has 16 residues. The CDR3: CASTSTRTSGTGELFF. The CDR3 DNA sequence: TGTGCCAGTACCTCGACAAGGACTTCTGGTACCGGGGAGCTGTTTTTT.

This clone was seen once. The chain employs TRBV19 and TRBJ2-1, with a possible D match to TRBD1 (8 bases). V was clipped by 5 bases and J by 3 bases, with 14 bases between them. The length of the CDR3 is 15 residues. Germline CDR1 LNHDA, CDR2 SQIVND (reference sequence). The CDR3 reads CASSVTGGDYNEQFF. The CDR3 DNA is TGTGCCAGTAGTGTAACAGGGGGGGACTACAATGAGCAGTTCTTC.

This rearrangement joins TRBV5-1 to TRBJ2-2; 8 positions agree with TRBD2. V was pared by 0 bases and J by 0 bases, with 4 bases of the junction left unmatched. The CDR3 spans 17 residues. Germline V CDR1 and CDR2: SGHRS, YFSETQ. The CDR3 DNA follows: TGCGCCAGCAGCTTGGCGATAGCGGGACCGAACACCGGGGAGCTGTTTTTT. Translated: CASSLAIAGPNTGELFF.

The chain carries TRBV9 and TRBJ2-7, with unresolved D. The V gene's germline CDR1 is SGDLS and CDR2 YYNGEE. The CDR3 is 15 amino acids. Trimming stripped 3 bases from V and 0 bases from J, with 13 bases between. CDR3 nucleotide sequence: TGTGCCAGCAGCGCCCAACCGACTTCCTCCTACGAGCAGTACTTC. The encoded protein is CASSAQPTSSYEQYF.

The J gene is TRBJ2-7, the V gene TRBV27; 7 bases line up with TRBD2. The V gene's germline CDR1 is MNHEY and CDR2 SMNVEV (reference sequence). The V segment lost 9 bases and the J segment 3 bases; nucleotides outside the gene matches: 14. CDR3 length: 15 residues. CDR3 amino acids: CASRAWGGVNYEQYF. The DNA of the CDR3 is TGTGCCAGTAGAGCGTGGGGGGGAGTGAACTACGAGCAGTACTTC.

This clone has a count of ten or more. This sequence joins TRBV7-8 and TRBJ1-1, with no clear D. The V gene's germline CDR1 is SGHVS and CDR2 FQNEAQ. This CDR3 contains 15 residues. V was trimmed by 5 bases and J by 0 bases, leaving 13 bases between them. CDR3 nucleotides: TGTGCCAGCAGCCCCCAGGCGAAGGTGAACACTGAAGCTTTCTTT. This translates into CASSPQAKVNTEAFF. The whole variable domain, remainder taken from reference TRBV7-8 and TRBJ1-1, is GAGVSQSPRYKVAKRGQDVALRCDPISGHVSLFWYQQALGQGPEFLTYFQNEAQLDKSGLPSDRFFAERPEGSVSTLKIQRTQQEDSAVYLCASSPQAKVNTEAFFGQGTRLTVV.

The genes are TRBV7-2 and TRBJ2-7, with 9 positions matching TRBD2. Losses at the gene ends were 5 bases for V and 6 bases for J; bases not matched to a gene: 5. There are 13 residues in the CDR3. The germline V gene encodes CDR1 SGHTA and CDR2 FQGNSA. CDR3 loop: CASSLIAGVEQYF. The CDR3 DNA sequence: TGTGCCAGCAGCCTCATAGCGGGAGTCGAGCAGTACTTC. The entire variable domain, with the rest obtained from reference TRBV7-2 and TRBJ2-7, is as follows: GAGVSQSPSNKVTEKGKDVELRCDPISGHTALYWYRQSLGQGLEFLIYFQGNSAPDKSGLPSDRFSAERTGGSVSTLTIQRTQQEDSAVYLCASSLIAGVEQYFGPGTRLTVT.

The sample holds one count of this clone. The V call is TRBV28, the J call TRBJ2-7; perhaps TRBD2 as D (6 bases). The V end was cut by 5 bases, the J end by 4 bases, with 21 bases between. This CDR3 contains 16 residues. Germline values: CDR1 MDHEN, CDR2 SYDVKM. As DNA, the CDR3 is TGTGCCAGCAGTCCCCCGGGCGGGGCCACCATATACGAGCAGTACTTC. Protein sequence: CASSPPGGATIYEQYF.

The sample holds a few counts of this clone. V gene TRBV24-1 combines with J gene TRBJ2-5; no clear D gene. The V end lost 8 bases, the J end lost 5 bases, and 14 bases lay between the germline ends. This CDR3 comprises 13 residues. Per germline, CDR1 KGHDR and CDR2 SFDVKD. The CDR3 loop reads CATNRPGEETQYF. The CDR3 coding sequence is TGTGCCACCAACCGACCAGGTGAGGAGACCCAGTACTTC.

The CDR3 spells CATSATGDFQTQYF. CDR3 DNA: TGTGCCACCAGCGCGACAGGGGATTTTCAGACCCAGTACTTC. The rearrangement links TRBV24-1 to TRBJ2-5, with 8 positions matching TRBD1. The CDR3 spans 14 residues. V trimming: 7 bases; J trimming: 6 bases; junction bases outside the gene matches: 9. From germline, CDR1 is KGHDR and CDR2 SFDVKD.

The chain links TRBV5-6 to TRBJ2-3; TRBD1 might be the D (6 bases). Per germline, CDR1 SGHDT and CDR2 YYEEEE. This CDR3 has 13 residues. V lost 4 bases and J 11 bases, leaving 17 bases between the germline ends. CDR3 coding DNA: TGTGCCAGCAGCGATACAGGGTTCCGTGTGCAGTATTTT. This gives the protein CASSDTGFRVQYF.

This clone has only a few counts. CDR3 in DNA: TGTGCCAGTAGTCCGGACAGGGGTTCCGGAAACACCATATATTTT. Its protein is CASSPDRGSGNTIYF. The rearrangement links TRBV19 to TRBJ1-3, with 9 bases identical to TRBD1. The CDR3 consists of 15 residues. The germline CDR1 and CDR2 sequences are LNHDA and SQIVND (reference sequence). V lost 5 bases to trimming and J lost 4 bases; unmatched junction nucleotides: 6.

The CDR3 DNA reads TGTGCCAGCAGCTTAATTGAGCGGGGAGGGGGAGATACGCAGTATTTT. It translates to CASSLIERGGGDTQYF. The chain uses TRBV7-3 and TRBJ2-3; possible D gene TRBD2, 7 bases. Germline loops: CDR1 SGHTA, CDR2 FQGTGA. Trimming stripped 1 base from V and 5 bases from J, with 16 bases between. The CDR3 extends over 16 amino acids.

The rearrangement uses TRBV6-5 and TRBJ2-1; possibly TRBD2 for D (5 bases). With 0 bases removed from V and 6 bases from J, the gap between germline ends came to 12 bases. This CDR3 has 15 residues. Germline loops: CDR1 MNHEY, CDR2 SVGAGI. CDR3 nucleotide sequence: TGTGCCAGCAGTTACTCTCGGGATCCCCTCAATGAGCAGTTCTTC. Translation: CASSYSRDPLNEQFF.

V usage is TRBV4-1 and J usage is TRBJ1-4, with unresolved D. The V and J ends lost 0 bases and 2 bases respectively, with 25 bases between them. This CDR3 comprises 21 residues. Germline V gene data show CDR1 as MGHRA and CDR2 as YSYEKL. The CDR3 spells CASSQDPPRPGIDPTNEKLFF. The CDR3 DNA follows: TGCGCCAGCAGCCAAGATCCACCCCGACCCGGGATTGATCCCACTAATGAAAAACTGTTTTTT.

CDR3 nucleotides: TGCGCCAGCAGCCAAGGCGAGGTCCTGAGCTCTTCCCATGAGCAGTTCTTC. It yields the protein CASSQGEVLSSSHEQFF. V is TRBV4-1 and J is TRBJ2-1; unclear D gene. Deletions cut 1 base from V and 8 bases from J, with 21 bases between. The germline CDR1 and CDR2 sequences are MGHRA and YSYEKL. This CDR3 has 17 amino acids.

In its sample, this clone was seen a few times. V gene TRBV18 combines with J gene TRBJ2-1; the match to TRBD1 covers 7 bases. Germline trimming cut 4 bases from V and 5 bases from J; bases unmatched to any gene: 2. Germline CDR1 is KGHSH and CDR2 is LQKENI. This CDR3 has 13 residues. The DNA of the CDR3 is TGTGCCAGCTCACTGGGACAGAACAATGAGCAGTTCTTC. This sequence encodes CASSLGQNNEQFF.

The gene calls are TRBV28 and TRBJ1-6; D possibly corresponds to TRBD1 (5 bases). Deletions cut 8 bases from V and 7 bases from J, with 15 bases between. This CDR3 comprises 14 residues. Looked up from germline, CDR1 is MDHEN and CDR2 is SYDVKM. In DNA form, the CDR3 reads TGTGCCAGCCTCGGGGGGAGGCCAAATTCACCCCTCCACTTT. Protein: CASLGGRPNSPLHF.

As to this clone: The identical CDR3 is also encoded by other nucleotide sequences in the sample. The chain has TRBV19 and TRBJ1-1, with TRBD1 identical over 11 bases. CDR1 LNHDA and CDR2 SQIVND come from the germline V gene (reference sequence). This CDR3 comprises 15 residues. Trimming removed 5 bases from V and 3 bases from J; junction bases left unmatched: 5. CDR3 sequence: CASSGDRGRHTEAFF. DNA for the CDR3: TGTGCCAGTAGTGGGGACAGGGGGAGACACACTGAAGCTTTCTTT.

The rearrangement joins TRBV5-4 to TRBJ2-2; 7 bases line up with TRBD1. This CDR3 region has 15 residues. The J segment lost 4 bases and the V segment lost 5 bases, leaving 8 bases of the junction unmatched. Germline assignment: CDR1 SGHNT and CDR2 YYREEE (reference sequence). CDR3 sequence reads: CASRPDRVGTGELFF. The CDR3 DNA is TGTGCCAGCAGACCCGACAGGGTCGGCACCGGGGAGCTGTTTTTT.

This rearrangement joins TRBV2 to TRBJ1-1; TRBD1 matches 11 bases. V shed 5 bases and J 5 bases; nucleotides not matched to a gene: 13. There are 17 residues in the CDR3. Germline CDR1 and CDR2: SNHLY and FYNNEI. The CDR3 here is CASSRDRGVAVRTEAFF. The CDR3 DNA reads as TGTGCCAGCAGTAGGGACAGGGGGGTTGCGGTGAGAACTGAAGCTTTCTTT.

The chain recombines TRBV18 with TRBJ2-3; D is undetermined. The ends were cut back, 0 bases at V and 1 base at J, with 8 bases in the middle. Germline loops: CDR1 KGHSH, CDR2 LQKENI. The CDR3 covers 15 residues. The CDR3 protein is CASSPPVTGTDTQYF. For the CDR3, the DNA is TGTGCCAGCTCACCACCGGTTACAGGCACAGATACGCAGTATTTT.

The CDR3 sequence is CASTNLGEWAEAFF. DNA for the CDR3: TGTGCCAGCACCAATCTAGGCGAATGGGCTGAAGCTTTCTTT. This rearrangement joins TRBV7-9 to TRBJ1-1; D remains unclear. The CDR3 has 14 residues. V lost 7 bases, J lost 6 bases, and 18 bases lay in between. From germline, CDR1 is SEHNR and CDR2 FQNEAQ (reference sequence).